This T cell receptor (beta chain) was found in a study of T cells after yellow fever vaccination (dated by TCRdb to about 2019). At the level of the whole study: The SMART-Seq v4 Ultra Low Input RNA kit was used to prepare libraries from fractions with low cell numbers. Two healthy male donors, one aged 18 to 30 and one aged 30 to 39 years, were included in the cohort. Blood was collected at multiple timepoints before and after primary and secondary immunization, and bulk PBMC replicates and cell subsets were isolated. To follow T-cell clones before and after both primary and booster YFV17D yellow fever vaccination, bulk TCR alpha and beta repertoires underwent longitudinal sequencing.

Taken from the germline V gene (reference sequence), the CDR1 and CDR2 loops are MNHEY and SMNVEV. Taken from cysteine to phenylalanine, the CDR3 has 13 residues. Here the CDR3 DNA is all that survives: 39 bases in frame from base 1. The junction shows trimming of 6 bases on V and 4 bases on J, and the gene matches do not reach 3 bases of it. This clonotype showed up many times. What antigen it recognizes has not been identified. No qualities accompany the bases; no much larger clone lies one base away. The full study reports these points: A small fraction of clonotypes appeared in both the CD4 and CD8 compartments, likely as a result of convergent recombination. After the booster, most clones that had expanded after primary vaccination were detected again (roughly 96% of CD4 and roughly nine tenths of CD8), suggesting broad maintenance of memory. Compared with the primary T-cell response, the secondary T-cell response was faster but weaker, reaching its peak on day 5 rather than on day 15. Computational filtering was needed because FACS-sorted repertoires could contain abundant contaminating clonotypes from the bulk population. Only a couple of donors were included in the study, so the extent to which the findings can be generalized is limited.

The sample's treatment or condition label, in plain terms: live attenuated yellow fever vaccine strain. At each blood-draw timepoint, two biological replicates of bulk PBMCs were collected. PBMCs were isolated from peripheral blood using a standard Ficoll-Paque protocol. RNA was extracted with TriZol from bulk PBMCs, CD4 and CD8 fractions, and dextramer-positive and dextramer-negative fractions. The reads were generated on an Illumina NovaSeq 6000. TCR cDNA was synthesized by 5'RACE template switching, through which a universal primer site and unique molecular identifiers were introduced. Priming for cDNA synthesis came from both the TCR alpha and TCR beta constant segments. Two PCR steps were used to amplify libraries, with sample barcodes and sequencing adapters being added in the second step. Sequencing of libraries was done on Illumina HiSeq 2500 (2x100 bp) or NovaSeq (2x150 bp). In the paper's pipeline: MIGEC was used to demultiplex reads and collapse the reads into UMI consensus sequences, and MiXCR was used for V(D)J alignment. Vaccine-responding clonotypes were defined with edgeR using replicate PBMC samples, requiring FDR below 0.01 and a log2 fold change above 5 up to day 15. Each bulk clonotype was labeled CD4 or CD8 based on which sequenced repertoire, CD4 or CD8, contained the clonotype at higher abundance. The raw public reads went through TCRdb reprocessing: fastp at Q25, MiXCR clone calling, in-frame beta chains kept. Here each entry gathers all rows of one CDR3 protein and keeps the most common genes and DNA. The V and J calls, along with clone size, are taken from TCRdb and not from the paper's own processing. Here the sample has about 320,000 distinct CDR3 sequences; over 3.5% occur a single time. The ten largest clones add up to approximately 19% of the sample.

The sequence was obtained from a man between 18 and 29 years old who received the YFV17D yellow fever vaccine. The sequencing used PBMCs, collected 15 days after the yellow fever booster vaccination. The chain is assembled from TRBV27 and TRBJ1-2; TRBD1 fits 9 bases in the junction. The CDR3 is CASSLTGGYGYTF. The nucleotides read TGTGCCAGCAGCTTGACAGGGGGCTATGGCTACACCTTC.